The T cell receptor (beta chain) under discussion was sequenced for a study of cytomegalovirus exposure and HLA in healthy donors. The CDR3 is made up of 14 amino acids. V was cut by 2 bases and J by 7 bases, with 11 bases left in between. Germline V gene data show CDR1 as LGHNA and CDR2 as YNFKEQ. Primers included in the PCR were 60 Vbeta and 13 Jbeta primers. Data came from immunoSEQ multiplex PCR; TCRdb stores just in-frame clones and leaves some out. Here the sample spans tens of thousands of clones, less than 75% being singletons. Whole-study findings and limits: Relative to the approximately 680-donor mean, N-insertions were reportedly fewer in an Asian-associated ancestry cluster in a later analysis. The authors enumerated over 150 TCR beta chains as linked to cytomegalovirus. Later on, analysis showed that most CMV-associated TCR beta chains appeared to be HLA-restricted.

Participants comprised healthy donors of bone marrow. In the case of this clone: No antigen is known for it.

V usage is TRBV4-2 and J usage is TRBJ1-4; TRBD1 is a possible D gene (5 bases). This clonotype was obtained from a man between 60 and 75 years old in good health and CMV-seropositive. Input material: PBMCs. CDR3 coding DNA: TGTGCCAGCAGCCAACCTCAGGGTGCTGAAAAACTGTTTTTT. Amino acid sequence: CASSQPQGAEKLFF.